The clone carrying this T cell receptor (beta chain) was counted a single time. Antigen: not known. The CDR3 runs 12 residues. CDR1 and CDR2 from the germline V gene are SQVTM and ANQGSEA. Trimming left V 5 bases short and J 2 bases short, with 10 bases between. PCR used 60 Vbeta primers and 13 Jbeta primers. Original processing methods: An analysis performed later counted 73 million or so unique TCR beta chains (roughly 11 million of them shared). Sequencing used immunoSEQ multiplex PCR; TCRdb keeps in-frame clones, though not all of them. V and J calls and clone size are copied from that table; D and trimming were computed from the DNA. The profile shows about 130,000 clones, approximately 74% of them singletons. This entry belongs to a study of cytomegalovirus exposure and HLA in healthy donors. Study-level points and caveats: Analyzed later, most CMV-associated TCR beta chains appeared HLA-restricted. Accurate predictions that matched the HLA-A and HLA-B alleles of most subjects were reportedly made from TCR beta sequences. TCR beta V- and J-gene trimming, according to a later analysis, was linked to a missense DCLRE1C variant.

The sequence came from a man in his forties in good health and CMV-seropositive. The sequenced sample was PBMCs. The rearrangement joins TRBV29-1 to TRBJ2-7, with a weak D call TRBD1 (5 bases). The CDR3 nucleotides read TGCAGCGTTCACAGGTCCGCCTACGAGCAGTACTTC. This encodes CSVHRSAYEQYF.